This TCR beta chain was captured in a study of technical replicates of blood from several donors. The protocol was immunoSEQ multiplex PCR, while the TCRdb copy is restricted to in-frame clones and leaves out a portion. Counted here are about 83,000 clones, roughly 94% occurring once; the ten biggest clones make up roughly 0.25%. Germline V CDR1 and CDR2: SEHNR, FQNEAQ (reference sequence). Trimming left V 6 bases short and J 2 bases short, with 17 bases between. This CDR3 has 15 residues. Input material: T cells isolated from PBMCs. The chain has TRBV7-9 and TRBJ2-7, with D perhaps matching TRBD2 (7 bases). The receptor was isolated from a human donor in good health. The CDR3 DNA is TGTGCCAGCAGTTCGATAGGGGGGAGGGCCTACGAGCAGTACTTC. It is translated as CASSSIGGRAYEQYF.